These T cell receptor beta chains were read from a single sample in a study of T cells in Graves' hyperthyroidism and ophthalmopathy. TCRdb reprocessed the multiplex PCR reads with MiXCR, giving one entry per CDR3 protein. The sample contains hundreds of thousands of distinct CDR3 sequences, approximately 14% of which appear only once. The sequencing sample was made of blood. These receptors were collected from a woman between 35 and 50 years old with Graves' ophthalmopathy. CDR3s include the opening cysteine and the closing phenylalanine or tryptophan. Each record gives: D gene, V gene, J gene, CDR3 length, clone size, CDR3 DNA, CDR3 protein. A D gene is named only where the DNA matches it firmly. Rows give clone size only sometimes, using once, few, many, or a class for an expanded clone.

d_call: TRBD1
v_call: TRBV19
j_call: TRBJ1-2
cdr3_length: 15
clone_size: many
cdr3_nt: TGTGCCAGTAGTATAGCCGACAGGGCATTGAATGGCTACACCTTC
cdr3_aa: CASSIADRALNGYTF

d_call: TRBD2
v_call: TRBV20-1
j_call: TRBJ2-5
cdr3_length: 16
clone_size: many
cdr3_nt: TGCAGTGCTAGTTCTCTTGCTAGCGGGGGCCAAGAGACCCAGTACTTC
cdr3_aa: CSASSLASGGQETQYF

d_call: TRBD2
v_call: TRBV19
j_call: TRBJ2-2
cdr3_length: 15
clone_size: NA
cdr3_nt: TGTGCCGGTAGGTCGGGGGGAACGAACACCGGGGAGCTGTTTTTT
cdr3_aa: CAGRSGGTNTGELFF

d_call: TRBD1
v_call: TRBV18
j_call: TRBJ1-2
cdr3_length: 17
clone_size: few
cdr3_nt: TGTGCCAGCTCATCGGGACAGGGGAGGGGTTCTAACTATGGCTACACCTTC
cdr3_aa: CASSSGQGRGSNYGYTF

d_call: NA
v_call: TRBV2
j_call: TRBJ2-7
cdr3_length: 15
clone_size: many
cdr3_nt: TGTGCCAGCAGTGAATCACGGGCTTTCTCCTACGAGCAGTACTTC
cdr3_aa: CASSESRAFSYEQYF

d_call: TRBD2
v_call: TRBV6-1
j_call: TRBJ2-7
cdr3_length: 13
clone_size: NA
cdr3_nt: TGTGCCAGCACCCGACTAGCGGGGTACGAGCAGTACTTC
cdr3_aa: CASTRLAGYEQYF

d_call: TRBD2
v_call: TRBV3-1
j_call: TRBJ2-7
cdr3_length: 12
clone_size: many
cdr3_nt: TGTGCCAGCAGGAACAAGCGGGGCGAGCAGTACTTC
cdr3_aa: CASRNKRGEQYF

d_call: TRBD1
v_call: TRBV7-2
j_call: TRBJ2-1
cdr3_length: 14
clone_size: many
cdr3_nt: TGTGCCAGCAGTTTATTACAGGGGACCAATGAGCAGTTCTTC
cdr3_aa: CASSLLQGTNEQFF

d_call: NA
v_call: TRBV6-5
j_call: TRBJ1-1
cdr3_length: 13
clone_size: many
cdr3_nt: TGTGCCAGCAGTTACGAAAGAAGGACTGAAGCTTTCTTT
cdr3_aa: CASSYERRTEAFF

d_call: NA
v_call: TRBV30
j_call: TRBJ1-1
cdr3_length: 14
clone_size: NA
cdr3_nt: TGTGCCTGGAGTAGAGAGGGGCGCGGGACTGAAGCTTTCTTT
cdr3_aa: CAWSREGRGTEAFF

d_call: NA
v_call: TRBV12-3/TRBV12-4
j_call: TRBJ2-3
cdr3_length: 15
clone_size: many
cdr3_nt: TGTGCCAGCAGCCGAAGCCGGGACCTCACAGATACGCAGTATTTT
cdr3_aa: CASSRSRDLTDTQYF

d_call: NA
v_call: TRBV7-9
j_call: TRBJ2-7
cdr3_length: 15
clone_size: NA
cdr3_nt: TGTGCCAGCAGCTTAGGAGTACAGGGACCATACGAGCAGTACTTC
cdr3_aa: CASSLGVQGPYEQYF

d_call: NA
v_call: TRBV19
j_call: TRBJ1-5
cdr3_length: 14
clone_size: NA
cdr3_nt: TGTGCCAGCCTCCGCTGGGGGGGCGATCAGCCCCAGCATTTT
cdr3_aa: CASLRWGGDQPQHF

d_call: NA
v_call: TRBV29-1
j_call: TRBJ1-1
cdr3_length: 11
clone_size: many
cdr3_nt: TGCAGCGTTAGTTTCGGACAAGAAGCTTTCTTT
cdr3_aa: CSVSFGQEAFF